This T cell receptor (beta chain) was found in a study of T-cell memory formation after mild COVID-19. Study-level findings and limits: Later expanders leaned toward CD4+, whereas clones contracting from day 15 to 85 were balanced CD4/CD8.

TCRdb itself ran the 5' RACE reads through MiXCR, one entry per CDR3 protein. The profile shows almost 350,000 distinct CDR3 sequences, 20% of them singletons. This clonotype has only a few counts. Antigen: not known. Trimming cost V 0 bases and J 6 bases, with 5 bases left between them. The CDR3 consists of 13 residues. Germline V gene sequence: CDR1 SGHTA, CDR2 FQGNSA. This TCR was sampled from a man between 18 and 29 years old who had mild COVID-19 (a few samples of this study predate the infection). Cell type and time point are not known. The rearrangement uses TRBV7-2 and TRBJ2-2, with D unresolved. Sequences were obtained from PBMCs or a T cell subset sorted from them (not recorded which). The CDR3 here is CASSLAVAGELFF. DNA for the CDR3: TGTGCCAGCAGCTTAGCGGTCGCCGGGGAGCTGTTTTTT.